A selection of T cell receptor beta chains follows, all from one sample in a study of spatial heterogeneity in lung cancer. Via MiXCR, TCRdb re-called the 5' RACE reads, giving one row per CDR3 protein. The sample contains thousands of distinct CDR3 sequences, about 8% of which appear only once. Sample: lung tumor tissue, taken at surgery. The receptor set was obtained from a male donor with early-stage non-small cell lung cancer. CDR3s include the opening cysteine and the closing phenylalanine or tryptophan. Each record gives: J gene, V gene, D gene, clone size, CDR3 DNA, CDR3 protein. The D gene is left open where the match is weak. Clone size is shown for a subset of rows, as once, few, many or a class of expanded clone.

j_call: TRBJ1-2; v_call: TRBV7-9; d_call: .; clone_size: medium-sized; cdr3_nt: TGTGCCAGCAGCTTAGAATTAAGTACTAACTATGGCTACACCTTC; cdr3_aa: CASSLELSTNYGYTF
j_call: TRBJ2-1; v_call: TRBV10-3; d_call: TRBD2; clone_size: medium-sized; cdr3_nt: TGTGCCATCAGAGGGACTAGCGGGAGGGTCGATGAGCAGTTCTTC; cdr3_aa: CAIRGTSGRVDEQFF
j_call: TRBJ2-1; v_call: TRBV6-6; d_call: TRBD1; clone_size: medium-sized; cdr3_nt: TGTGCCAGCACCCCGGGACAGGGGGGAGGTAATGAGCAGTTCTTC; cdr3_aa: CASTPGQGGGNEQFF
j_call: TRBJ1-5; v_call: TRBV20-1; d_call: .; clone_size: medium-sized; cdr3_nt: TGCAGTGCTAGCCCAGGTTTCGGTCAGCCCCAGCATTTT; cdr3_aa: CSASPGFGQPQHF
j_call: TRBJ2-5; v_call: TRBV7-2; d_call: TRBD2; clone_size: medium-sized; cdr3_nt: TGTGCCAGCAGCTCAAAGCGGGGGGGCGCGTTAGAGACCCAGTACTTC; cdr3_aa: CASSSKRGGALETQYF
j_call: TRBJ2-2; v_call: TRBV24-1; d_call: .; clone_size: .; cdr3_nt: TGTGCCACCAGTGCCAGGGCGAACACCGGGGAGCTGTTTTTT; cdr3_aa: CATSARANTGELFF
j_call: TRBJ2-1; v_call: TRBV6-1; d_call: TRBD2; clone_size: few; cdr3_nt: TGTGCCAGCGGGTCTAGCGGGAGCCCCAGGTTCAATGAGCAGTTCTTC; cdr3_aa: CASGSSGSPRFNEQFF
j_call: TRBJ2-3; v_call: TRBV20-1; d_call: TRBD2; clone_size: medium-sized; cdr3_nt: TGCAGTGCTAGACTTGCGGGAGGGACAGATACGCAGTATTTT; cdr3_aa: CSARLAGGTDTQYF
j_call: TRBJ2-5; v_call: TRBV5-1; d_call: TRBD1; clone_size: medium-sized; cdr3_nt: TGCGCCAGCAGCTTGGCAGGGGGCAGGGAAGAGACCCAGTACTTC; cdr3_aa: CASSLAGGREETQYF
j_call: TRBJ2-5; v_call: TRBV28; d_call: .; clone_size: .; cdr3_nt: TGTGCCAGCAGGGCCCAAGAGACCCAGTACTTC; cdr3_aa: CASRAQETQYF
j_call: TRBJ1-4; v_call: TRBV7-9; d_call: TRBD1; clone_size: medium-sized; cdr3_nt: TGTGCCAGCAGCTGGACAGGGACGAATGAAAAACTGTTTTTT; cdr3_aa: CASSWTGTNEKLFF
j_call: TRBJ2-1; v_call: TRBV15; d_call: TRBD1; clone_size: few; cdr3_nt: TGTGCCACCAGCAACCGACAGGGGTTTGACAATGAGCAGTTCTTC; cdr3_aa: CATSNRQGFDNEQFF
j_call: TRBJ1-1; v_call: TRBV6-5; d_call: .; clone_size: .; cdr3_nt: TGTGCCAGCAGGGGCCAGGGTGGTGGGGCTGAAGCTTTCTTT; cdr3_aa: CASRGQGGGAEAFF
j_call: TRBJ1-5; v_call: TRBV20-1; d_call: .; clone_size: medium-sized; cdr3_nt: TGCAGTGCTATAGGACAGAGCAATCAGCCCCAGCATTTT; cdr3_aa: CSAIGQSNQPQHF
j_call: TRBJ2-3; v_call: TRBV5-1; d_call: .; clone_size: medium-sized; cdr3_nt: TGCGCCAGCAGCTTGGATGGGGCCGTGTCCCGTACAGATACGCAGTATTTT; cdr3_aa: CASSLDGAVSRTDTQYF
j_call: TRBJ2-3; v_call: TRBV11-1; d_call: TRBD2; clone_size: .; cdr3_nt: TGTGCCAGCAGCCTCTTAGCGGGAGCTACAGATACGCAGTATTTT; cdr3_aa: CASSLLAGATDTQYF
j_call: TRBJ1-5; v_call: TRBV6-1; d_call: .; clone_size: few; cdr3_nt: TGTGCCAGCACCCCGAAGGGCGGAACAAGCAATCAGCCCCAGCATTTT; cdr3_aa: CASTPKGGTSNQPQHF
j_call: TRBJ1-5; v_call: TRBV20-1; d_call: TRBD1; clone_size: many; cdr3_nt: TGCAGTGCTAGAGGACAGGGGGATCAGCCCCAGCATTTT; cdr3_aa: CSARGQGDQPQHF
j_call: TRBJ2-3; v_call: TRBV7-9; d_call: .; clone_size: medium-sized; cdr3_nt: TGTGCCAGCAGCTTAGCGGCCTGGGTTGGAGATACGCAGTATTTT; cdr3_aa: CASSLAAWVGDTQYF
j_call: TRBJ1-2; v_call: TRBV16; d_call: .; clone_size: .; cdr3_nt: TGTGCCAGCAGCCAATCCCCAGGGAAAAACTATGGCTACACCTTC; cdr3_aa: CASSQSPGKNYGYTF
j_call: TRBJ1-1; v_call: TRBV5-1; d_call: TRBD1; clone_size: .; cdr3_nt: TGCGCCAGCAGCACCGGGACAGAAAACACTGAAGCTTTCTTT; cdr3_aa: CASSTGTENTEAFF
j_call: TRBJ1-1; v_call: TRBV12-3/TRBV12-4; d_call: .; clone_size: medium-sized; cdr3_nt: TGTGCCAGCAGTCTCGCAGGGGTAAACACTGAAGCTTTCTTT; cdr3_aa: CASSLAGVNTEAFF
j_call: TRBJ2-1; v_call: TRBV19; d_call: .; clone_size: .; cdr3_nt: TGTGCCAGTAGTATAGGTGGCGTGAGCTCCTACAATGAGCAGTTCTTC; cdr3_aa: CASSIGGVSSYNEQFF
j_call: TRBJ1-1; v_call: TRBV6-5; d_call: .; clone_size: many; cdr3_nt: TGTGCCAGCAGTTACTGGGAGAACACTGAAGCTTTCTTT; cdr3_aa: CASSYWENTEAFF
j_call: TRBJ2-1; v_call: TRBV11-2; d_call: .; clone_size: medium-sized; cdr3_nt: TGTGCCAGCAGCTTAGACAGGACACCGATGAATGAGCAGTTCTTC; cdr3_aa: CASSLDRTPMNEQFF
j_call: TRBJ2-5; v_call: TRBV5-5; d_call: TRBD2; clone_size: medium-sized; cdr3_nt: TGTGCCAGCAGCGTCCTAGCGGGACTAGAGACCCAGTACTTC; cdr3_aa: CASSVLAGLETQYF
j_call: TRBJ2-5; v_call: TRBV7-9; d_call: .; clone_size: medium-sized; cdr3_nt: TGTGCCAGCAGCTTAGAACTCGGGAGCCAAGAGACCCAGTACTTC; cdr3_aa: CASSLELGSQETQYF
j_call: TRBJ1-2; v_call: TRBV7-2; d_call: TRBD1; clone_size: medium-sized; cdr3_nt: TGTGCCAGCACCTTCGACACGGGACAGGGAAATGGCTACACCTTC; cdr3_aa: CASTFDTGQGNGYTF
j_call: TRBJ2-7; v_call: TRBV28; d_call: TRBD2; clone_size: many; cdr3_nt: TGTGCCAGCAGTTTATTGGCGGGGGGCGGCGAGCAGTACTTC; cdr3_aa: CASSLLAGGGEQYF
j_call: TRBJ1-2; v_call: TRBV7-2; d_call: .; clone_size: medium-sized; cdr3_nt: TGTGCCAGCAGCTTAGCCCCTGCTAGAGGGGACTATGGCTACACCTTC; cdr3_aa: CASSLAPARGDYGYTF
j_call: TRBJ2-3; v_call: TRBV11-3; d_call: .; clone_size: .; cdr3_nt: TGTGCCAGCAGCCCAAGCGGCATGGACTCGCAGTATTTT; cdr3_aa: CASSPSGMDSQYF
j_call: TRBJ1-5; v_call: TRBV3-1; d_call: TRBD1; clone_size: .; cdr3_nt: TGTGCCAGCAGCCAAGACCCGACAGGGAGGAATCAGCCCCAGCATTTT; cdr3_aa: CASSQDPTGRNQPQHF
j_call: TRBJ2-1; v_call: TRBV7-3; d_call: TRBD2; clone_size: large; cdr3_nt: TGTGCCAGCAGCTTAACGGGACTAGCGGGAGCCAGCTCCTACAATGAGCAGTTCTTC; cdr3_aa: CASSLTGLAGASSYNEQFF
j_call: TRBJ2-7; v_call: TRBV6-1; d_call: TRBD2; clone_size: many; cdr3_nt: TGTGCCGGAACTAGCGGGATCTACGAGCAGTACTTC; cdr3_aa: CAGTSGIYEQYF
j_call: TRBJ2-1; v_call: TRBV7-3; d_call: TRBD2; clone_size: many; cdr3_nt: TGTGCCAGCAGCTTAACGAGCGGGAGGGCCGTTGAGCAGTTCTTC; cdr3_aa: CASSLTSGRAVEQFF
j_call: TRBJ2-6; v_call: TRBV20-1; d_call: .; clone_size: many; cdr3_nt: TGCAGTGCATCTCAGAGCTCTGGGGCCAACGTCCTGACTTTC; cdr3_aa: CSASQSSGANVLTF
j_call: TRBJ2-7; v_call: TRBV27; d_call: .; clone_size: medium-sized; cdr3_nt: TGTGCCAGCATGAAGTGGGGGGGCCACGAGCAGTACTTC; cdr3_aa: CASMKWGGHEQYF
j_call: TRBJ1-2; v_call: TRBV7-9; d_call: .; clone_size: medium-sized; cdr3_nt: TGTGCCAGCAGCTTAGCTGCGGGGGCCTACTATGGCTACACCTTC; cdr3_aa: CASSLAAGAYYGYTF
j_call: TRBJ1-1; v_call: TRBV11-2; d_call: .; clone_size: medium-sized; cdr3_nt: TGTGCCAGCAGCTTAGAGGGTGGTAGGACTGAAGCTTTCTTT; cdr3_aa: CASSLEGGRTEAFF
j_call: TRBJ1-5; v_call: TRBV7-2; d_call: .; clone_size: few; cdr3_nt: TGTGCCAGCAGCTTAGGGGCTAGGGGGATCAATCAGCCCCAGCATTTT; cdr3_aa: CASSLGARGINQPQHF